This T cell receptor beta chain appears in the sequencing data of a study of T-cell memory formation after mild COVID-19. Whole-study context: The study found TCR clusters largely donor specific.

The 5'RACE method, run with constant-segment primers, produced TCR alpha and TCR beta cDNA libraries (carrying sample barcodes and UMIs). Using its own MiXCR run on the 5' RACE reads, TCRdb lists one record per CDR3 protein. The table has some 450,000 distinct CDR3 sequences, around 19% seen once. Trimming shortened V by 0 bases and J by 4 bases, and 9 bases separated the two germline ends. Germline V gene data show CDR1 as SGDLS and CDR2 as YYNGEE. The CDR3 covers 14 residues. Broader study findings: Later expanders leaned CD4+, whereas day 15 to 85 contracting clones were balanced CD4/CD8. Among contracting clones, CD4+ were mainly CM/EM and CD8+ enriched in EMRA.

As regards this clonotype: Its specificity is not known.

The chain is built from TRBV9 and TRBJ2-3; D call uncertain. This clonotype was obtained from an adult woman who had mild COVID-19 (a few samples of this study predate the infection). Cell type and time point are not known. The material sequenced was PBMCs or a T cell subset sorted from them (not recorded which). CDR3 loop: CASSVVFSADTQYF. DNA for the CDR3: TGTGCCAGCAGCGTAGTGTTTTCGGCAGATACGCAGTATTTT.